The text below deals with one TCR beta chain. Antigen unknown. V lost 3 bases to trimming and J lost 5 bases; unmatched junction nucleotides: 8. Germline CDR1 is SNHLY and CDR2 is FYNNEI. The CDR3 consists of 17 residues. These data come from a study of breast tumors, draining lymph nodes, adjacent tissues. Whole-study results and caveats: The data were judged consistent with most tumor T cells coming from lymph node and expanding in tumor. Compared with lymph nodes, tumors were less diverse; compared with nontumor tissue, more.

In TCRdb, the multiplex PCR reads were re-called with MiXCR into one record per CDR3 protein. Of about 22,000 distinct CDR3 sequences listed, under 60% are singletons. The sample comprised breast tumor tissue. This rearrangement joins TRBV2 to TRBJ1-6; TRBD1 matches 9 bases. The clonotype was recovered from a female donor with breast cancer. Some clones in this sample may be carry-over from other donors' samples. This chain's CDR3 is CASSDEGQGRDNSPLHF. In nucleotides, the CDR3 is TGTGCCAGCAGTGACGAGGGACAGGGCAGGGATAATTCACCCCTCCACTTT.